The 7 T cell receptor beta chains below come from one sample, sequenced in a study of blood T cell repertoires in COVID-19. This table comes from immunoSEQ multiplex PCR, and its TCRdb copy is limited to in-frame clones, with some not included. The data contain 200,000 to 250,000 clones, 82% of them singletons. Sample: peripheral blood. Every receptor here comes from a woman in her seventies with COVID-19, enrolled during active disease.

The genes are TRBV7-2 and TRBJ2-2, with D unclear. Trimming removed 1 base from V and 4 bases from J, with 10 bases in between. The CDR3 totals 15 residues. Per germline, CDR1 SGHTA and CDR2 FQGNSA. As DNA, the CDR3 is TGTGCCAGCAGCTTAGATGGCAGTCCCACCGGGGAGCTGTTTTTT. Its protein product is CASSLDGSPTGELFF.

The chain is built from TRBV3-1 (or the pseudogene TRBV3-2) and TRBJ2-3; 8 nucleotides align to TRBD2. After removal of 8 bases from V and 1 base from J, the junction contained 2 bases not matched to a gene. The CDR3 extends over 13 amino acids. Germline V gives CDR1 LGHDT, CDR2 YNNKEL (reference sequence). The CDR3, as DNA: TGTGCCAGCGAGACTAGCGGCACAGATACGCAGTATTTT. It codes for CASETSGTDTQYF.

There are a few counts of this clone. This chain links TRBV5-6 with TRBJ2-5; 8 bases are a match to TRBD1. The junction had 7 bases not matched to a gene; V was cut back by 4 bases and J by 2 bases. The CDR3 extends over 15 amino acids. The germline V gene has CDR1 SGHDT and CDR2 YYEEEE. The CDR3 loop reads CASSLGRTGQETQYF. CDR3 coding DNA: TGTGCCAGCAGCCTTGGAAGGACAGGGCAAGAGACCCAGTACTTC.

The V gene is TRBV19, the J gene TRBJ2-5; 15 positions agree with TRBD2. Germline values: CDR1 LNHDA, CDR2 SQIVND (reference sequence). Trimming removed 5 bases from V and 2 bases from J; junction bases left unmatched: 3. The CDR3 sequence is 16 residues long. The CDR3 protein is CASSWGLAGGQETQYF. The CDR3 bases are TGTGCCAGTAGTTGGGGACTAGCGGGAGGTCAAGAGACCCAGTACTTC.

The chain is built from TRBV4-1 and TRBJ1-1; TRBD1 agrees at 7 bases. V trimming: 3 bases; J trimming: 0 bases; junction bases outside the gene matches: 10. This CDR3 contains 17 residues. Per germline, CDR1 MGHRA and CDR2 YSYEKL. In nucleotides, the CDR3 is TGCGCCAGCAGCCACCCCGGGACAGATACCCTGAACACTGAAGCTTTCTTT. Its protein product is CASSHPGTDTLNTEAFF.

The chain recombines TRBV5-4 with TRBJ2-2; TRBD2 is a possible D gene (6 bases). CDR1 SGHNT and CDR2 YYREEE come from the germline V gene (reference sequence). Deletions cut 4 bases from V and 5 bases from J, with 18 bases between. This CDR3 region has 16 residues. DNA of the CDR3: TGTGCCAGCAGCCTCCCGTCCGGGAGTTATACCGGGGAGCTGTTTTTT. Amino acid sequence: CASSLPSGSYTGELFF.

The chain links TRBV7-2 to TRBJ1-5, with 8 positions matching TRBD1. Unmatched junction bases numbered 5, after V lost 4 bases and J lost 6 bases. CDR1 SGHTA and CDR2 FQGNSA come from the germline V gene. This CDR3 is 14 amino acids long. DNA of the CDR3: TGTGCCAGCAGCTACGGACAGGGTGGTCAGCCCCAGCATTTT. Amino acids: CASSYGQGGQPQHF.